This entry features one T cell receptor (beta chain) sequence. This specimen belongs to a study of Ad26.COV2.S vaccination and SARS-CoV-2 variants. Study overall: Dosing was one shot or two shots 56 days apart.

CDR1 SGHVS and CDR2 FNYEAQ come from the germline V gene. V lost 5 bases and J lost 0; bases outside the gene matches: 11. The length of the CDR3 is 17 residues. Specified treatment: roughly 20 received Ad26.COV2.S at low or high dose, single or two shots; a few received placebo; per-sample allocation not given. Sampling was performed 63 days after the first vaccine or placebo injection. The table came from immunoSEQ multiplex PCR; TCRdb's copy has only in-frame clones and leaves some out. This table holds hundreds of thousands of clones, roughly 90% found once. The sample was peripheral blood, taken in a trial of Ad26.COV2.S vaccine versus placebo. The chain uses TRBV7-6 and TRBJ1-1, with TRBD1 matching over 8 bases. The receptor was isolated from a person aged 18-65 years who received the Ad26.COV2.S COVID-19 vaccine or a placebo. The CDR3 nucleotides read TGTGCCAGCAGCCCCCAGGACAGGGAGGTTATGAACACTGAAGCTTTCTTT. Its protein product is CASSPQDREVMNTEAFF.